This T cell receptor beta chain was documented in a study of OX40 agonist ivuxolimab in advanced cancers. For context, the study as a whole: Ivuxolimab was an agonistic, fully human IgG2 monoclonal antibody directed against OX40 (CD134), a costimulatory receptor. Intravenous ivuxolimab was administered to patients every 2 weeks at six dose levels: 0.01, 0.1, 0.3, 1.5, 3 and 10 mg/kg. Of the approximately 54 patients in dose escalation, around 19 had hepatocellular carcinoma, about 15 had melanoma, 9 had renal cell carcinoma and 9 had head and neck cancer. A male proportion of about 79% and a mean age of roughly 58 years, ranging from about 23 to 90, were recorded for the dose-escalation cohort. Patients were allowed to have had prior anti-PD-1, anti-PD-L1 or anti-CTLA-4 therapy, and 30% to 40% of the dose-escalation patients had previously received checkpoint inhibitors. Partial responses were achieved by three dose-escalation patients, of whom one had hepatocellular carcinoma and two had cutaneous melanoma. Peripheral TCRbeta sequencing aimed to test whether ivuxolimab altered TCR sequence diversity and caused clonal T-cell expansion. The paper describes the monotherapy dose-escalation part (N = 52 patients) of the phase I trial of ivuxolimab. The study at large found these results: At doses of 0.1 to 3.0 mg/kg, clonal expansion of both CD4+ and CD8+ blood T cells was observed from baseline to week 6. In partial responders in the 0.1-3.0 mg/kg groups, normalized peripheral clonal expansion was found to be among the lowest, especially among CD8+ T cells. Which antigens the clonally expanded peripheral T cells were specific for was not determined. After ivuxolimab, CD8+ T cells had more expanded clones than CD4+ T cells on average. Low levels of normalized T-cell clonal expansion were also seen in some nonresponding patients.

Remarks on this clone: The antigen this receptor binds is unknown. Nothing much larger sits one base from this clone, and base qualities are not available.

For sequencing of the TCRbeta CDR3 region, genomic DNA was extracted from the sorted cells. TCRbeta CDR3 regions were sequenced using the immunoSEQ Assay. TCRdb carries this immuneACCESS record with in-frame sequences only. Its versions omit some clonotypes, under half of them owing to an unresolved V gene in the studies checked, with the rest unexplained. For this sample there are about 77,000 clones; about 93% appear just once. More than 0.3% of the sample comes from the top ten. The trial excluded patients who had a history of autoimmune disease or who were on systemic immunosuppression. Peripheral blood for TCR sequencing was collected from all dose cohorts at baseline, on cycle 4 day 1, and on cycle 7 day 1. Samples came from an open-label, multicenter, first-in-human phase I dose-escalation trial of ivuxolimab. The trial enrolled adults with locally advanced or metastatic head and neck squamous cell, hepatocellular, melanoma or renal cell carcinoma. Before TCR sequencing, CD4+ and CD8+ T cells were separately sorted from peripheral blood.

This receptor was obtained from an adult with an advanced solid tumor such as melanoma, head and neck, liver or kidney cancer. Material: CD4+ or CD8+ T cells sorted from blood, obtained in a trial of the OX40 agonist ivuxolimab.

The CDR3 here reads CASTRVEGLNTGELFF. The DNA sequence reads TGCGCCAGCACCCGAGTGGAGGGCCTGAACACCGGGGAGCTGTTTTTT. The V and J genes are TRBV10-2 and TRBJ2-2; a tentative D match to TRBD2 spans 6 bases. The junction carries 16 bases between V and J, which are trimmed by 7 bases and 1 base respectively. Sequences WSHSY (CDR1) and SAAADI (CDR2) are obtained from the germline V gene. Reading from cysteine to phenylalanine, the CDR3 counts 16 amino acids. The sequence is cut down to CDR3 DNA, 48 bases in frame from base 1.